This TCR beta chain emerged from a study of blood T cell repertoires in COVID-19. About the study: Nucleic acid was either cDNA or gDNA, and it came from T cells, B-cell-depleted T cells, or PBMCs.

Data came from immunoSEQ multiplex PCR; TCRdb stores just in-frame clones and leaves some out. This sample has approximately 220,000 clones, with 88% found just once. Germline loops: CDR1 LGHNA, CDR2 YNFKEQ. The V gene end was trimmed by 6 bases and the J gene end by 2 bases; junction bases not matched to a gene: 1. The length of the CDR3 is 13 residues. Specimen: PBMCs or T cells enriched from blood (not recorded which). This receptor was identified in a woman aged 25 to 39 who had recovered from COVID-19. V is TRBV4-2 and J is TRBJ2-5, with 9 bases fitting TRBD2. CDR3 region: CASRTSGQETQYF. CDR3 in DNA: TGTGCCAGCAGGACTAGCGGACAAGAGACCCAGTACTTC.